The 10 T cell receptor beta chains presented below share a single source sample, sequenced in a study of CD8 T cells in ankylosing spondylitis. Their specific antigens are unknown. Study-wide results and caveats: Characteristic, it appeared, of ankylosing spondylitis blood was a TCR beta motif of eight highly homologous variants.

Each CDR3 protein gets one entry after TCRdb re-called the 5' RACE reads with MiXCR. This table holds some 800,000 distinct CDR3 sequences, 10% to 15% found once. The specimen sequenced was blood, either unsorted or a sorted T cell fraction (not recorded which). These TCRs come from a male donor with ankylosing spondylitis.

This clonotype has only a few counts. The CDR3 is CATSRVLAGTYNEQFF. In DNA form, the CDR3 reads TGTGCCACCAGCAGAGTCCTAGCGGGAACCTACAATGAGCAGTTCTTC. The chain recombines TRBV15 with TRBJ2-1; 9 bases map to TRBD2. V was pared by 1 base and J by 2 bases, with 3 bases of the junction left unmatched. Germline CDR1 is LNHNV and CDR2 is YYDKDF (reference sequence). The CDR3 has 16 residues.

This clonotype was recorded at least ten times. V gene TRBV7-2 combines with J gene TRBJ1-1; D gene ambiguous. V was clipped by 3 bases and J by 2 bases, with 10 bases between them. The CDR3 loop spans 14 amino acids. Looked up from germline, CDR1 is SGHTA and CDR2 is FQGNSA. Here the CDR3 DNA reads TGTGCCAGCAGCTTCCTCGGACTCAACACTGAAGCTTTCTTT. It yields the protein CASSFLGLNTEAFF. Supplemented by reference TRBV7-2 and TRBJ1-1, the full variable domain reads GAGVSQSPSNKVTEKGKDVELRCDPISGHTALYWYRQSLGQGLEFLIYFQGNSAPDKSGLPSDRFSAERTGGSVSTLTIQRTQQEDSAVYLCASSFLGLNTEAFFGQGTRLTVV.

This clonotype was seen only a few times. This sequence joins TRBV5-1 and TRBJ2-1; 7 nucleotides align to TRBD1. The germline V gene has CDR1 SGHRS and CDR2 YFSETQ. The ends lost 7 bases at V and 5 bases at J; junction bases unmatched: 18. The CDR3 totals 17 residues. The CDR3, as DNA: TGCGCCAGCTGTTTGAGGACAGGAGGTGAACCAAACAATGAGCAGTTCTTC. Translating it yields CASCLRTGGEPNNEQFF.

The V gene is TRBV12-3 or TRBV12-4, the J gene TRBJ2-3; D is perhaps TRBD2 (5 bases). CDR3 size: 13 residues. Trimming took 7 bases from V and 3 from J, leaving 11 bases between them. The CDR3 bases are TGTGCCAGCACCGCCCGGGGAACAGATACGCAGTATTTT. Amino acids: CASTARGTDTQYF.

At least ten counts were recorded for this clonotype. The J gene is TRBJ1-6, the V gene TRBV5-1; 7 nucleotides line up with TRBD1. CDR3 size: 14 residues. Germline CDR1 reads SGHRS; CDR2 reads YFSETQ. Losses at the gene ends were 3 bases for V and 6 bases for J; bases not matched to a gene: 3. CDR3 region: CASSYDRVNSPLHF. As DNA, the CDR3 is TGCGCCAGCAGCTACGACAGGGTTAATTCACCCCTCCACTTT.

CDR3 sequence (DNA): TGCGCCAGCTGCCCAGTGAGCTCCTACAATGAGCAGTTCTTC. As protein: CASCPVSSYNEQFF. The J gene is TRBJ2-1, the V gene TRBV5-1; D gene unclear. V dropped 7 bases and J dropped 0 bases, with 11 bases sitting between them. The V gene's germline CDR1 is SGHRS and CDR2 YFSETQ. This CDR3 is built from 14 residues.

The chain has TRBV7-9 and TRBJ1-1; possible D gene TRBD1, 6 bases. This CDR3 has 17 residues. Trimming left V 5 bases short and J 0 bases short, with 19 bases between. The V gene's germline CDR1 is SEHNR and CDR2 FQNEAQ (reference sequence). The CDR3 spells CASSPWTAASMNTEAFF. Here the CDR3 DNA reads TGTGCCAGCAGCCCCTGGACAGCCGCCTCCATGAACACTGAAGCTTTCTTT. Together with reference TRBV7-9 and TRBJ1-1, the CDR3 gives the full variable domain: DTGVSQNPRHKITKRGQNVTFRCDPISEHNRLYWYRQTLGQGPEFLTYFQNEAQLEKSRLLSDRFSAERPKGSFSTLEIQRTEQGDSAMYLCASSPWTAASMNTEAFFGQGTRLTVV.

The chain has TRBV6-1 and TRBJ1-1; possibly TRBD1 for D (5 bases). Germline-derived CDR1 and CDR2 are MNHNS and SASEGT. This CDR3 has 14 amino acids. Trimming shortened V by 6 bases and J by 5 bases, and 16 bases separated the two germline ends. The CDR3 DNA sequence: TGTGCCAGCAGCCGACTTCTCGAGGGGACTGAAGCTTTCTTT. Translating gives CASSRLLEGTEAFF.

This clonotype was counted a few times. The chain has TRBV4-1 and TRBJ2-3, with D perhaps matching TRBD2 (6 bases). Germline V gene data show CDR1 as MGHRA and CDR2 as YSYEKL. The length of the CDR3 is 14 residues. Trimming cost V 2 bases and J 7 bases, with 13 bases left between them. The DNA of the CDR3 is TGCGCCAGCAGCCAACCGGGAGCGGGTTATACGCAGTATTTT. It encodes CASSQPGAGYTQYF.

This clonotype has at least ten counts. The gene calls are TRBV6-5 and TRBJ1-5; tentatively, D is TRBD1 (5 bases). Trimming took off 0 bases at V and 1 base at J, with 7 bases between the two ends. CDR3 length: 15 amino acids. Germline V lookup: CDR1 MNHEY, CDR2 SVGAGI. In DNA, the CDR3 is TGTGCCAGCAGTTACTCGTGGGGCAGCAATCAGCCCCAGCATTTT. Encoded protein: CASSYSWGSNQPQHF.